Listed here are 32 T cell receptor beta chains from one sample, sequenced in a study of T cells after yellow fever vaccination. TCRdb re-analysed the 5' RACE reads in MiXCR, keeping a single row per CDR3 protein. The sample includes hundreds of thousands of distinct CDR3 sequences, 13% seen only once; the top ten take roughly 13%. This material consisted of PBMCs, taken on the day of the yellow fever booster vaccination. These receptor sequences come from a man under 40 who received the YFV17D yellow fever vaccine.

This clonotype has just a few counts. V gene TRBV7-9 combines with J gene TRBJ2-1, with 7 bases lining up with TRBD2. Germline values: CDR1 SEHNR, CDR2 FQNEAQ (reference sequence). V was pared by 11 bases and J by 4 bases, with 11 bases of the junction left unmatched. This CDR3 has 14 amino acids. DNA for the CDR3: TGTGCCGCGGGCGGGAGTGTAGGGTACAATGAGCAGTTCTTC. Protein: CAAGGSVGYNEQFF. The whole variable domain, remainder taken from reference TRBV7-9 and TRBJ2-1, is DTGVSQNPRHKITKRGQNVTFRCDPISEHNRLYWYRQTLGQGPEFLTYFQNEAQLEKSRLLSDRFSAERPKGSFSTLEIQRTEQGDSAMYLCAAGGSVGYNEQFFGPGTRLTVL.

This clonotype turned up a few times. CDR3 sequence reads: CASSIDRGGDTQYF. CDR3 nucleotide sequence: TGTGCCAGTAGTATAGATAGGGGAGGCGATACGCAGTATTTT. The chain is built from TRBV19 and TRBJ2-3; a possible D gene is TRBD2 (6 bases). Between the trimmed V and J ends, which lost 0 bases and 6 bases, there was a span of 10 bases. Germline V gene data show CDR1 as LNHDA and CDR2 as SQIVND (reference sequence). The CDR3 loop spans 14 amino acids.

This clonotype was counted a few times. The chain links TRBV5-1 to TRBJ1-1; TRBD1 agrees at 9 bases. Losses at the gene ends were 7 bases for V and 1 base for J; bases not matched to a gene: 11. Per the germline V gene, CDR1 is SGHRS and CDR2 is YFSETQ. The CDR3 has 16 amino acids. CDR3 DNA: TGCGCCAGCGCTCCGGGACAGGGACGGTGGAACACTGAAGCTTTCTTT. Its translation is CASAPGQGRWNTEAFF.

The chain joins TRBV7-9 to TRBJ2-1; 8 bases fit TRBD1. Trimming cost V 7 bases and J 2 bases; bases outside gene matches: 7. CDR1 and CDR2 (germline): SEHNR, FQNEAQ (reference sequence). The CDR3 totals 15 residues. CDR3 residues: CASTVDRATYNEQFF. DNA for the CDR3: TGTGCCAGCACCGTGGACAGGGCTACCTACAATGAGCAGTTCTTC. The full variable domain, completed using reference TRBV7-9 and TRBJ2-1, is DTGVSQNPRHKITKRGQNVTFRCDPISEHNRLYWYRQTLGQGPEFLTYFQNEAQLEKSRLLSDRFSAERPKGSFSTLEIQRTEQGDSAMYLCASTVDRATYNEQFFGPGTRLTVL.

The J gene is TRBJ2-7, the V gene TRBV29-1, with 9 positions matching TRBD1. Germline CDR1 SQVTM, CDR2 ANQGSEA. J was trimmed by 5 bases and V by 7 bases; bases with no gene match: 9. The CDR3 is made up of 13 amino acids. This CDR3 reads CSAYTGGGNEQYF. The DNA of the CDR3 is TGCAGCGCCTATACAGGGGGCGGGAACGAGCAGTACTTC.

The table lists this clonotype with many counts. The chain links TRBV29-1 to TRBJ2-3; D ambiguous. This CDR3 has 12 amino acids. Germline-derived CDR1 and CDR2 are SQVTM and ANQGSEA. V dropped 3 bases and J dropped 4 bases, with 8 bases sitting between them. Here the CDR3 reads CSVEYGADTQYF. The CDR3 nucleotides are TGCAGCGTTGAGTATGGGGCAGATACGCAGTATTTT.

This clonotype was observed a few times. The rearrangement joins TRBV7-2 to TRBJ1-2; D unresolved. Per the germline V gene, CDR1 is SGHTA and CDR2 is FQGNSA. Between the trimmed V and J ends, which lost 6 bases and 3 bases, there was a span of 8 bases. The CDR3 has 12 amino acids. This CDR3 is CASRRTDYGYTF. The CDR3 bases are TGTGCCAGCAGACGGACGGACTATGGCTACACCTTC. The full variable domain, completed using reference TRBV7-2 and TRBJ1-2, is GAGVSQSPSNKVTEKGKDVELRCDPISGHTALYWYRQSLGQGLEFLIYFQGNSAPDKSGLPSDRFSAERTGGSVSTLTIQRTQQEDSAVYLCASRRTDYGYTFGSGTRLTVV.

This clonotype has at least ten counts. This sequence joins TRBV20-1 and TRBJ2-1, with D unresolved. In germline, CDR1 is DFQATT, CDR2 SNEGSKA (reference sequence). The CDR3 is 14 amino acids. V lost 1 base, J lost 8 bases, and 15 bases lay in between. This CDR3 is CSARGWASMDEQFF. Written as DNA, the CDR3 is TGCAGTGCTAGAGGTTGGGCCTCAATGGATGAGCAGTTCTTC.

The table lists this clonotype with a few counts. As DNA, the CDR3 is TGTGCCACCTTTGGGGACACCGGGGAGCTGTTTTTT. This translates into CATFGDTGELFF. The V gene is TRBV28, the J gene TRBJ2-2, with unresolved D. The CDR3 covers 12 residues. Germline CDR1 is MDHEN and CDR2 is SYDVKM. The V end was cut by 10 bases, the J end by 3 bases, with 9 bases between.

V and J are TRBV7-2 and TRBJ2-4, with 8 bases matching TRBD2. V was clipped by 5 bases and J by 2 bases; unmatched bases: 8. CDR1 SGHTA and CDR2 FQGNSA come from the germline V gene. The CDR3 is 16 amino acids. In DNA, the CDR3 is TGTGCCAGCAGCGCCACCGGGAGGGCCCCCAAAAACATTCAGTACTTC. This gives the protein CASSATGRAPKNIQYF.

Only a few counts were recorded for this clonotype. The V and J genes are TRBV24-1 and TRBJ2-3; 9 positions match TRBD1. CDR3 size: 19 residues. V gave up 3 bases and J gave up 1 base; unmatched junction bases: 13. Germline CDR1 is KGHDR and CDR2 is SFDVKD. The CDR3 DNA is TGTGCCACCAGTGATACCTTAAATCCGGGACAGGGAGGCACAGATACGCAGTATTTT. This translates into CATSDTLNPGQGGTDTQYF.

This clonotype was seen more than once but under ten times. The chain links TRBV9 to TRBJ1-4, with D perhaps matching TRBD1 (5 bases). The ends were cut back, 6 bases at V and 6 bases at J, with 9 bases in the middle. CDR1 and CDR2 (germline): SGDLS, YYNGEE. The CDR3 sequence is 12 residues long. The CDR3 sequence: CASNQGDEKLFF. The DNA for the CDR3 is TGTGCCAGCAACCAGGGCGATGAAAAACTGTTTTTT.

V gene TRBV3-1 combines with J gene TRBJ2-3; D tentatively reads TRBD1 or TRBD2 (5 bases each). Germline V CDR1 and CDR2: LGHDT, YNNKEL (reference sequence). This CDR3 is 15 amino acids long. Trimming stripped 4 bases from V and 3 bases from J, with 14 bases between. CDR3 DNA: TGTGCCAGCAGCCCCCGGGACGGAGCAACAGATACGCAGTATTTT. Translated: CASSPRDGATDTQYF.

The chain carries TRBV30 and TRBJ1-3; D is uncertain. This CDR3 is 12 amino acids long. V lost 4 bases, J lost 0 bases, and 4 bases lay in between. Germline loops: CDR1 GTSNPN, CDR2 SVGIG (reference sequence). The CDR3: CAWTSSGNTIYF. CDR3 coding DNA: TGTGCCTGGACCTCCTCTGGAAACACCATATATTTT.

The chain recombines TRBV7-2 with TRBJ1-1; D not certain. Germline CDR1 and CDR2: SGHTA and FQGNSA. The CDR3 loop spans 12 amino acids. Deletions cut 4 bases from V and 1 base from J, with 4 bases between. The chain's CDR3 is CASSWWNTEAFF. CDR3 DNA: TGTGCCAGCAGCTGGTGGAACACTGAAGCTTTCTTT.

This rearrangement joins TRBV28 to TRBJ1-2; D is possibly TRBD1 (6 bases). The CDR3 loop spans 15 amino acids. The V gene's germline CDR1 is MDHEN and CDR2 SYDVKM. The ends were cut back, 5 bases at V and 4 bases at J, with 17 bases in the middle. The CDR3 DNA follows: TGTGCCAGCAGTCCCATCGGGACATCCGCCTATGGCTACACCTTC. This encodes CASSPIGTSAYGYTF.

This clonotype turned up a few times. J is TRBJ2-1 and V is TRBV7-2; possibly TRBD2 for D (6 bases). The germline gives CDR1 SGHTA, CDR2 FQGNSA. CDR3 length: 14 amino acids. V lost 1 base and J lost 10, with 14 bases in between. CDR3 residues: CASSLVVGLPEQFF. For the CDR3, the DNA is TGTGCCAGCAGCTTAGTAGTGGGACTCCCAGAGCAGTTCTTC.

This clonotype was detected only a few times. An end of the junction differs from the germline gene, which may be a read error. The CDR3 DNA is TGCAGTGCTTATACAGGGGGCAAACAGCCCCAGCATTTT. Translating it yields CSAYTGGKQPQHF. The rearrangement joins TRBV20-1 to TRBJ1-5, with 9 positions matching TRBD1. Germline lookup yields CDR1 DFQATT and CDR2 SNEGSKA (reference sequence). The CDR3 covers 13 residues.

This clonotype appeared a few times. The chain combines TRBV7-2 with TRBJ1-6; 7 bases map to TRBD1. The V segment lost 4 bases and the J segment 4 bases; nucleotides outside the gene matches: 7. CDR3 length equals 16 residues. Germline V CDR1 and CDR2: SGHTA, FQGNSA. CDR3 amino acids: CASSSRQGNYNSPLHF. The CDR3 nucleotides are TGTGCCAGCAGCTCTAGACAGGGAAATTATAATTCACCCCTCCACTTT. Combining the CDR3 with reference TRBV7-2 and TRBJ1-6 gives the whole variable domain GAGVSQSPSNKVTEKGKDVELRCDPISGHTALYWYRQSLGQGLEFLIYFQGNSAPDKSGLPSDRFSAERTGGSVSTLTIQRTQQEDSAVYLCASSSRQGNYNSPLHFGNGTRLTVT.

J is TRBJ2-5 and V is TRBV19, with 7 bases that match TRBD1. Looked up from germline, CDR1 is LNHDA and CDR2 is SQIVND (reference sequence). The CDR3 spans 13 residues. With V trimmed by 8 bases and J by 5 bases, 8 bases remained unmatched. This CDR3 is CASSARGLETQYF. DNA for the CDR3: TGTGCCAGTTCCGCCAGGGGGTTGGAGACCCAGTACTTC.

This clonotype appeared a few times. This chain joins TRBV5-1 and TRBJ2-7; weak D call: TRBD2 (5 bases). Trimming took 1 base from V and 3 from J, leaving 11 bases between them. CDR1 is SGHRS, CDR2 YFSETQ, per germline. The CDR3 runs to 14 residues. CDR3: CASSLRAADYEQYF. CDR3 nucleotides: TGCGCCAGCAGCTTGAGAGCGGCTGACTACGAGCAGTACTTC.

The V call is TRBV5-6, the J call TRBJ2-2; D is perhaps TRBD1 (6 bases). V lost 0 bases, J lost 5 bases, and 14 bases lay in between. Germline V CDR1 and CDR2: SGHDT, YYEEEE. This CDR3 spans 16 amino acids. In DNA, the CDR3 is TGTGCCAGCAGCTTGGAAGCAGGGGATAGGACCGGGGAGCTGTTTTTT. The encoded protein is CASSLEAGDRTGELFF. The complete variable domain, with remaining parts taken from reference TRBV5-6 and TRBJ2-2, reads DAGVTQSPTHLIKTRGQQVTLRCSPKSGHDTVSWYQQALGQGPQFIFQYYEEEERQRGNFPDRFSGHQFPNYSSELNVNALLLGDSALYLCASSLEAGDRTGELFFGEGSRLTVL.

CDR3 residues: CASSLPRTSERTDTQYF. CDR3 bases: TGTGCCAGCAGCCTCCCGAGGACTAGCGAACGCACAGATACGCAGTATTTT. The chain recombines TRBV9 with TRBJ2-3, with 9 bases lining up with TRBD2. Germline V lookup: CDR1 SGDLS, CDR2 YYNGEE. The CDR3 covers 17 residues. The V and J ends lost 4 bases and 1 base, in that order; junction bases with no gene match: 10. The whole variable domain, filled in from reference TRBV9 and TRBJ2-3, reads DSGVTQTPKHLITATGQRVTLRCSPRSGDLSVYWYQQSLDQGLQFLIQYYNGEERAKGNILERFSAQQFPDLHSELNLSSLELGDSALYFCASSLPRTSERTDTQYFGPGTRLTVL.

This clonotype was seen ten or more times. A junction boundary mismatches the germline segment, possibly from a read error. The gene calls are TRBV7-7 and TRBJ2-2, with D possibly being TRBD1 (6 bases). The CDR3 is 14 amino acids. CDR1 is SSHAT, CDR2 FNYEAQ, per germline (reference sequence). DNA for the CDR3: TGTGCTAGCAGGCGTACAGGGATAACCGGGGAGCTGTTTTTT. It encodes CASRRTGITGELFF. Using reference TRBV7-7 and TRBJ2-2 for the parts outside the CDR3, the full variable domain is GAGVSQSPRYKVTKRGQDVTLRCDPISSHATLYWYQQALGQGPEFLTYFNYEAQPDKSGLPSDRFSAERPEGSISTLTIQRTEQRDSAMYRCASRRTGITGELFFGEGSRLTVL.

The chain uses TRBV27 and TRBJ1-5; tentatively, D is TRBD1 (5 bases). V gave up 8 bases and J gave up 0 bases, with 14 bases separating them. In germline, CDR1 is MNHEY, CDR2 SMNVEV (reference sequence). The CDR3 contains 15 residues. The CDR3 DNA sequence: TGTGCCAGCGGAAGGCGGACACCTAGCAATCAGCCCCAGCATTTT. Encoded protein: CASGRRTPSNQPQHF.

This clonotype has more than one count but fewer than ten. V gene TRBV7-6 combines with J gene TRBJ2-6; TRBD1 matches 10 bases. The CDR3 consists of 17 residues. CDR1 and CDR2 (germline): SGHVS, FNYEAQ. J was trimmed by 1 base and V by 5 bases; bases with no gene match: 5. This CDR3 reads CASSPDRGDSGANVLTF. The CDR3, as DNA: TGTGCCAGCAGCCCGGACAGGGGGGATTCTGGGGCCAACGTCCTGACTTTC.

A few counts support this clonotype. The CDR3 spells CASSKRGGRGHNEQFF. The DNA of the CDR3 is TGTGCCAGCAGCAAACGAGGAGGGCGGGGCCACAATGAGCAGTTCTTC. The chain joins TRBV21-1 to TRBJ2-1; the table names TRBD2, a call not compared with the DNA. TRBV21-1 is flagged as a pseudogene. This CDR3 has 16 amino acids.

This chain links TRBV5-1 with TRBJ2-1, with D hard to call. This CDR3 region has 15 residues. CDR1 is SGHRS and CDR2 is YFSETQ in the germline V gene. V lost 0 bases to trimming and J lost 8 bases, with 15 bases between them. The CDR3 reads CASSLAVAAGYEQFF. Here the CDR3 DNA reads TGCGCCAGCAGCTTGGCCGTAGCCGCCGGGTATGAGCAGTTCTTC.

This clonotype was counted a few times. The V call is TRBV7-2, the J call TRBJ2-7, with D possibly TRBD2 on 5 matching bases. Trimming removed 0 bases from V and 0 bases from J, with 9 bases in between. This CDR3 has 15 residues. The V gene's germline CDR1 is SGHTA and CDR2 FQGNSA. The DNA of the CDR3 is TGTGCCAGCAGCTTAGCGGGCCGGGACTCCTACGAGCAGTACTTC. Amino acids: CASSLAGRDSYEQYF.

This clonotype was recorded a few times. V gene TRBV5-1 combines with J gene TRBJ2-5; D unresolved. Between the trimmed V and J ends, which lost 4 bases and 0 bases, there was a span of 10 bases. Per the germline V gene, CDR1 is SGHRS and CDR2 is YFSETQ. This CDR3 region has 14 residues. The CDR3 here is CASSPRVDQETQYF. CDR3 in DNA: TGCGCCAGCAGCCCCCGGGTGGACCAAGAGACCCAGTACTTC. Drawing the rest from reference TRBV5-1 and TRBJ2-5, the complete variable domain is KAGVTQTPRYLIKTRGQQVTLSCSPISGHRSVSWYQQTPGQGLQFLFEYFSETQRNKGNFPGRFSGRQFSNSRSEMNVSTLELGDSALYLCASSPRVDQETQYFGPGTRLLVL.

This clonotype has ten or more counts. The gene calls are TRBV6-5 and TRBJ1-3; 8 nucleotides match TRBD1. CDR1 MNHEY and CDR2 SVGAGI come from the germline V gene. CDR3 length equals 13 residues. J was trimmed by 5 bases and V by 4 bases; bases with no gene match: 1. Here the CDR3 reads CASSSGGRNTIYF. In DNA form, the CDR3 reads TGTGCCAGCAGTTCAGGGGGCAGAAACACCATATATTTT.

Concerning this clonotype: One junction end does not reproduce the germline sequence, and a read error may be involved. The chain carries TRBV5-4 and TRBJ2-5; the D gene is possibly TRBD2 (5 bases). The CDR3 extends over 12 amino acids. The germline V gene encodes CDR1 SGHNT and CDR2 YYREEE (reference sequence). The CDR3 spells CASSEYSDSQHF. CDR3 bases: TGTGCCAGCAGCGAGTACTCGGACTCCCAGCACTTC.